This entry features one T cell receptor beta chain sequence. The antigen remains unidentified. Germline CDR1 SQVTM, CDR2 ANQGSEA. The CDR3 covers 16 residues. V lost 1 base and J lost 4; bases outside the gene matches: 1. Average productive template count per sample was around 44,000. Here immunoSEQ multiplex PCR was the method, and the copy in TCRdb shows in-frame clones only, minus some. The data show tens of thousands of clones, 70% to 90% seen once. The sample belongs to a study of STAT3 mutations in large granular lymphocyte leukemia. Broader study findings: Every T-LGLL patient had at least one immunodominant TCRbeta clonotype.

Sequencing was carried out using peripheral blood mononuclear cells. The sequence derives from a man aged 55-75 years with T-cell large granular lymphocyte leukemia. Some clones in this sample may be carry-over from other donors' samples. V and J are TRBV29-1 and TRBJ2-1; 16 nucleotides align to TRBD2. The CDR3 reads CSVEVGLAGGYNEQFF. The CDR3 DNA follows: TGCAGCGTTGAAGTGGGACTAGCGGGAGGGTACAATGAGCAGTTCTTC.